This T cell receptor (beta chain) is drawn from a study of T cells after yellow fever vaccination. Findings of the study overall: Re-detected after boosting: most primary clones, around 96% of CD4 and over 80% of CD8. Clonotype sharing between CD4 and CD8 compartments was small.

This CDR3 region has 15 residues. Trimming removed 1 base from V and 4 bases from J; junction bases left unmatched: 3. CDR1 is LNHDA, CDR2 SQIVND, per germline (reference sequence). One entry per CDR3 protein results from TCRdb running MiXCR on the 5' RACE reads. The table includes under 600,000 distinct CDR3 sequences, 21% detected once. Regarding this clonotype: Its antigen remains unidentified.

The sequencing used PBMCs, collected 21 days after the first yellow fever vaccination. The chain joins TRBV19 to TRBJ1-1; 10 bases line up with TRBD1. The TCR was taken from a man in his late teens or twenties who received the YFV17D yellow fever vaccine. CDR3: CASSIVGTGATEAFF. The CDR3 nucleotides are TGTGCCAGTAGTATAGTGGGGACAGGGGCCACTGAAGCTTTCTTT.